A single sample gave rise to the 11 T cell receptor beta chains below, sequenced in a study of breast tumors, draining lymph nodes, adjacent tissues. TCRdb independently ran MiXCR on the multiplex PCR reads; one entry per CDR3 protein. The repertoire consists of 200,000 to 250,000 distinct CDR3 sequences, with under 40% occurring once and the leading ten covering approximately 3.7%. Samples came from axillary lymph nodes draining the breast cancer. Material for sequencing was axillary lymph node tissue. Every receptor here comes from a female donor with breast cancer. Some clones in this sample may be carry-over from other donors' samples.

The J gene is TRBJ1-2, the V gene TRBV20-1, with D possibly TRBD1 on 5 matching bases. The germline V gene encodes CDR1 DFQATT and CDR2 SNEGSKA (reference sequence). Trimming left V 2 bases short and J 4 bases short, with 17 bases between. The CDR3 loop spans 15 amino acids. CDR3 nucleotides: TGCAGTGCTAGATGGGTGGGGGACTTCGGCTATGGCTACACCTTC. Protein product: CSARWVGDFGYGYTF.

This clonotype was observed a single time. This chain uses TRBV20-1 with TRBJ2-6; D might be TRBD2 (5 bases). Germline V lookup: CDR1 DFQATT, CDR2 SNEGSKA (reference sequence). Trimming cost V 4 bases and J 4 bases, with 14 bases left between them. CDR3 length: 15 amino acids. The CDR3 sequence is CSAKAVGTGANVLTF. DNA for the CDR3: TGCAGTGCTAAAGCGGTGGGAACCGGGGCCAACGTCCTGACTTTC.

Details on this clonotype: A much bigger clone sits one base away, suggesting this may be a read error. V is TRBV9 and J is TRBJ2-6; a weak D match, TRBD1 (6 bases). The germline gives CDR1 SGDLS, CDR2 YYNGEE. The CDR3 consists of 17 residues. The CDR3 DNA is TGTGCCAGCAGCGCCCCCCCGACAGGAGCTGGGGCCACCGTCCTGACTTTC. Its protein product is CASSAPPTGAGATVLTF.

The rearrangement uses TRBV7-2 and TRBJ2-5; TRBD1 aligns across 8 bases. Germline V gene data show CDR1 as SGHTA and CDR2 as FQGNSA. The CDR3 length is 13 residues. The ends lost 2 bases at V and 12 bases at J; junction bases unmatched: 8. The CDR3 region is CASSLRPGQDEYF. The CDR3 DNA sequence: TGTGCCAGCAGCTTAAGGCCGGGACAGGACGAGTACTTC.

This clonotype has at least ten counts. V gene TRBV19 combines with J gene TRBJ2-7; TRBD2 matches 11 bases. V lost 3 bases to trimming and J lost 4 bases; unmatched junction nucleotides: 5. CDR1 is LNHDA, CDR2 SQIVND, per germline (reference sequence). CDR3 length: 15 residues. CDR3 loop: CASSMELAGEYEQYF. CDR3 bases: TGTGCCAGTAGTATGGAACTAGCGGGAGAGTACGAGCAGTACTTC.

V is TRBV7-8 and J is TRBJ1-3; D may be TRBD1 (5 bases). Germline V CDR1 and CDR2: SGHVS, FQNEAQ. V gave up 1 base and J gave up 3 bases, with 10 bases separating them. The CDR3 length is 15 residues. Here the CDR3 reads CASSLGRGDGNTIYF. The CDR3 nucleotides are TGTGCCAGCAGCTTAGGTCGGGGGGATGGAAACACCATATATTTT. The entire variable domain, with the rest obtained from reference TRBV7-8 and TRBJ1-3, is as follows: GAGVSQSPRYKVAKRGQDVALRCDPISGHVSLFWYQQALGQGPEFLTYFQNEAQLDKSGLPSDRFFAERPEGSVSTLKIQRTQQEDSAVYLCASSLGRGDGNTIYFGEGSWLTVV.

J is TRBJ1-1 and V is TRBV2; the match to TRBD1 covers 8 bases. The CDR3 spans 15 residues. Germline V gives CDR1 SNHLY, CDR2 FYNNEI. V shed 5 bases, J shed 6 bases, and the junction held 11 bases outside the gene matches. The CDR3 loop is CASSSPRDRYPEAFF. In DNA, the CDR3 is TGTGCCAGCAGTTCTCCCAGGGACAGGTATCCTGAAGCTTTCTTT.

The chain carries TRBV28 and TRBJ2-7; tentative D call: TRBD2 (5 bases). Germline CDR1 and CDR2: MDHEN and SYDVKM. The CDR3 runs to 12 residues. V was cut by 4 bases and J by 7 bases, with 11 bases left in between. CDR3 DNA sequence: TGTGCCAGCAGTTCGGGATTGGGAGAGCAGTACTTC. This translates into CASSSGLGEQYF.

This clonotype has at least ten counts. The J gene is TRBJ2-7, the V gene TRBV5-1; D is possibly TRBD1 (8 bases). The CDR3 extends over 15 amino acids. The germline gives CDR1 SGHRS, CDR2 YFSETQ. V was clipped by 1 base and J by 2 bases, with 13 bases between them. The CDR3 DNA is TGCGCCAGCAGCTTGAGCGGGACAGGTACCTACGAGCAGTACTTC. Translating it yields CASSLSGTGTYEQYF.

The CDR3 DNA is TGCAGTGCTAGTGGGACTAGCGGGAGCCCAGGGAATGAGCAGTTCTTC. Translation: CSASGTSGSPGNEQFF. The J gene is TRBJ2-1, the V gene TRBV20-1; 14 bases agree with TRBD2. Germline lookup yields CDR1 DFQATT and CDR2 SNEGSKA (reference sequence). The CDR3 runs 16 residues. J was trimmed by 7 bases and V by 3 bases; bases with no gene match: 8.

A few counts support this clonotype. The chain is built from TRBV18 and TRBJ2-7; possibly TRBD2 for D (5 bases). The CDR3 loop spans 13 amino acids. Trimming pared 0 bases from V and 6 bases from J, leaving 9 bases between. Germline CDR1 KGHSH, CDR2 LQKENI. The chain's CDR3 is CASSPPAGGEQYF. DNA for the CDR3: TGTGCCAGCTCACCACCGGCTGGAGGCGAGCAGTACTTC.